This T cell receptor (beta chain) stems from a study of CD8 T cells in Susac syndrome. When the RNA was reverse transcribed, random hexamers were used with an input of about 0.45 to 1 ug. Amplification of TCR beta CDR3 spanned 54 Vbeta and 13 Jbeta via immunoSEQ multiplex PCR. TCRdb ran MiXCR on the immunoSEQ multiplex PCR reads and lists one entry per CDR3 protein. The repertoire holds roughly 80,000 distinct CDR3 sequences, with 90% to 95% as singletons. TCR beta was sequenced from blood CD8+ and CD4+ T cells. FACS was used to enrich TEMRA cells, whereas the CD8+ and CD4+ T cells were obtained by negative isolation. Trimming took 4 bases from V and 2 from J, leaving 12 bases between them. The CDR3 totals 14 residues. Germline V gene lookup returns CDR1 MGHRA and CDR2 YSYEKL.

Sequences were obtained from CD8+ T cells from PBMCs. The receptor was derived from a human donor in good health. V usage is TRBV4-1 and J usage is TRBJ2-7; the D call may be TRBD1 or TRBD2 (5 bases each). The CDR3 sequence is CASSRVQGAYEQYF. In DNA form, the CDR3 reads TGCGCCAGCAGCCGAGTCCAGGGAGCCTACGAGCAGTACTTC.